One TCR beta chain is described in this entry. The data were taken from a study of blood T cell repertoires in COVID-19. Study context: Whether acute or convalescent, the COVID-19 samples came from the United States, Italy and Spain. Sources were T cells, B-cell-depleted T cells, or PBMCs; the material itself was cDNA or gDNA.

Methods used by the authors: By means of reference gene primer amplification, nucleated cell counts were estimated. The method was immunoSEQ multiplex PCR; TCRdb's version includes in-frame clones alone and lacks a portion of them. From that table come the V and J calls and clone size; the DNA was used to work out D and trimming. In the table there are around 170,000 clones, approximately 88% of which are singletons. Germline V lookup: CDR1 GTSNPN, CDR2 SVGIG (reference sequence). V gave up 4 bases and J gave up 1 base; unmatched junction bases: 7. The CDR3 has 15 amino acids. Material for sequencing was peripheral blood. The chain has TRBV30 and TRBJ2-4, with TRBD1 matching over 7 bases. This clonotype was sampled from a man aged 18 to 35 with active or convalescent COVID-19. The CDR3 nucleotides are TGTGCCTGGAATCTACAGGGGAAGGCCAAAAACATTCAGTACTTC. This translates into CAWNLQGKAKNIQYF. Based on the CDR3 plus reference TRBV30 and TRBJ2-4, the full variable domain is SQTIHQWPATLVQPVGSPLSLECTVEGTSNPNLYWYRQAAGRGLQLLFYSVGIGQISSEVPQNLSASRPQDRQFILSSKKLLLSDSGFYLCAWNLQGKAKNIQYFGAGTRLSVL.